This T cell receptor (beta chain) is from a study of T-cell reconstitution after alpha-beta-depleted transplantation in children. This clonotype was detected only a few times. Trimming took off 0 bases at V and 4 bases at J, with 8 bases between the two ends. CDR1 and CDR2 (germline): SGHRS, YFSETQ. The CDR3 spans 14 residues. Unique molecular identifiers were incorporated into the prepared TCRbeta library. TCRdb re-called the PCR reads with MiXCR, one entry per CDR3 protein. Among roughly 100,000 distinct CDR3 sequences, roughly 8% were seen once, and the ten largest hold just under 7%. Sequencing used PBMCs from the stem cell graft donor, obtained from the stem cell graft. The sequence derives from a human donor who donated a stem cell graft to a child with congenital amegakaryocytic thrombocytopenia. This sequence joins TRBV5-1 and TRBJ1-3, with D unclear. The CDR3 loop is CASSLETGGNTIYF. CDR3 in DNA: TGCGCCAGCAGCTTGGAAACGGGAGGAAACACCATATATTTT.